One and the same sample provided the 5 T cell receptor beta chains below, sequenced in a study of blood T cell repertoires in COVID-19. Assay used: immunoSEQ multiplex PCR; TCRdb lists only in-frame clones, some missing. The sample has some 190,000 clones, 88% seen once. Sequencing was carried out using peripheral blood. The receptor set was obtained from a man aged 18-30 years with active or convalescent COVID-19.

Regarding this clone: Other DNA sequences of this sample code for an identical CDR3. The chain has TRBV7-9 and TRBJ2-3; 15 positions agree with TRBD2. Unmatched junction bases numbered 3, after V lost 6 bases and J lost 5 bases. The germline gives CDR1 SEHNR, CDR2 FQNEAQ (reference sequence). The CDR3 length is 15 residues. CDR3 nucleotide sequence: TGTGCCAGCAGTTTGGGACTAGCGGGAGGAGATACGCAGTATTTT. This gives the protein CASSLGLAGGDTQYF.

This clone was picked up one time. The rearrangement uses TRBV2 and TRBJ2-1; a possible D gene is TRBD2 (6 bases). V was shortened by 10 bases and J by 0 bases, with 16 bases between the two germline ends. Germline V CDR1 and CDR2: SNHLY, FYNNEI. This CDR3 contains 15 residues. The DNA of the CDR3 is TGTGCCATTCGGGTAGCGGATAGCTCCTACAATGAGCAGTTCTTC. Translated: CAIRVADSSYNEQFF. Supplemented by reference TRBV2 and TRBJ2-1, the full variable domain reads EPEVTQTPSHQVTQMGQEVILRCVPISNHLYFYWYRQILGQKVEFLVSFYNNEISEKSEIFDDQFSVERPDGSNFTLKIRSTKLEDSAMYFCAIRVADSSYNEQFFGPGTRLTVL.

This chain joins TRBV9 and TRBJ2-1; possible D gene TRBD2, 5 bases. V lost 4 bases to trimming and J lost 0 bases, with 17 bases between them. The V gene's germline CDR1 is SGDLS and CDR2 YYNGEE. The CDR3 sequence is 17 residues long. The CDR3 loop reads CASSPYSGSSSYNEQFF. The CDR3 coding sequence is TGTGCCAGCAGCCCTTATAGTGGGAGTAGCTCCTACAATGAGCAGTTCTTC.

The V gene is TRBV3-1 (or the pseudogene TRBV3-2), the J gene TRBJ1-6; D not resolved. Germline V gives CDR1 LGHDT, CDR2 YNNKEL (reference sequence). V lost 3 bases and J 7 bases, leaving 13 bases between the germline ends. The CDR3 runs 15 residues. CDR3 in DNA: TGTGCCAGCAGCCAGGCCGCTGGCCCGAATTCACCCCTCCACTTT. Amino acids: CASSQAAGPNSPLHF.

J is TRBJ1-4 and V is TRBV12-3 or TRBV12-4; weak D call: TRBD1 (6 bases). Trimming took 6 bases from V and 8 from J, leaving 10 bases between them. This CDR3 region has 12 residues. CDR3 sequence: CASRDSQEKLFF. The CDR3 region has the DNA TGTGCCAGCAGGGACAGCCAAGAAAAACTGTTTTTT.